Below, 28 T cell receptor beta chains from the same sample are listed, as sequenced in a study of blood T cell repertoires in COVID-19 (dated by TCRdb to 2020 to 2022). Libraries were made using the immunoSEQ multiplex PCR assay. As stored in TCRdb, this immuneACCESS dataset retains in-frame rearrangements with V and J assigned. A fraction of the clones does not appear; measured against another copy, unresolved V genes explain less than half of the discrepancy, and the remainder lacks a known reason. The sample table contains 250,000 or so clones; only one count was recorded for 75% to 90% of them. The ten largest make up over 4% of the sample. The sequencing sample was made of PBMCs or T cells enriched from blood (not recorded which). These receptor sequences come from a woman in her thirties with acute COVID-19.

The chain uses TRBV6-5 and TRBJ2-7; 12 nucleotides line up with TRBD2. Germline loops: CDR1 MNHEY, CDR2 SVGAGI. The CDR3 loop spans 15 amino acids. J lost 3 bases, V lost 6 bases, and 6 bases had no gene match. This CDR3 reads CASSPGLAGFYEQYF. The CDR3 DNA is TGTGCCAGCAGCCCAGGACTAGCGGGATTCTACGAGCAGTACTTC.

The chain recombines TRBV19 with TRBJ2-1; tentatively, D is TRBD2 (5 bases). The CDR3 length is 12 residues. Germline V CDR1 and CDR2: LNHDA, SQIVND (reference sequence). The germline V and J ends were trimmed by 3 bases and 10 bases, with 10 bases remaining between them. CDR3 nucleotide sequence: TGTGCCAGTAGTATCCCGGGAAGGGAGCAGTTCTTC. This codes for CASSIPGREQFF.

The chain has TRBV7-9 and TRBJ2-2; D unclear. The CDR3 loop spans 13 amino acids. Trimming shortened V by 5 bases and J by 8 bases, and 12 bases separated the two germline ends. Germline-derived CDR1 and CDR2 are SEHNR and FQNEAQ (reference sequence). The CDR3 DNA follows: TGTGCCAGCAGCCAAAGCACCATAGGGGAGCTGTTTTTT. Encoded protein: CASSQSTIGELFF. The variable domain in full, with the rest retrieved from reference TRBV7-9 and TRBJ2-2, is DTGVSQNPRHKITKRGQNVTFRCDPISEHNRLYWYRQTLGQGPEFLTYFQNEAQLEKSRLLSDRFSAERPKGSFSTLEIQRTEQGDSAMYLCASSQSTIGELFFGEGSRLTVL.

This clone was detected only once. The CDR3 reads CASSHGTENQPQHF. As DNA, the CDR3 is TGTGCCAGCTCACACGGGACAGAGAATCAGCCCCAGCATTTT. The chain employs TRBV18 and TRBJ1-5, with TRBD1 matching 7 bases. The CDR3 covers 14 residues. Per germline, CDR1 KGHSH and CDR2 LQKENI. With 4 bases clipped from V and 4 bases from J, the junction kept 4 bases outside the gene matches.

The V call is TRBV13, the J call TRBJ2-2; 9 bases match TRBD1. The CDR3 loop spans 15 amino acids. The V gene end was trimmed by 5 bases and the J gene end by 5 bases; junction bases not matched to a gene: 6. Per the germline V gene, CDR1 is PRHDT and CDR2 is FYEKMQ (reference sequence). CDR3 nucleotides: TGTGCCAGCAGCCAACAGGGGGCAGGGACCGGGGAGCTGTTTTTT. Amino acid sequence: CASSQQGAGTGELFF.

The chain employs TRBV27 and TRBJ1-2; D may be TRBD1 (5 bases). The V end lost 3 bases, the J end lost 4 bases, and 12 bases lay between the germline ends. Per the germline V gene, CDR1 is MNHEY and CDR2 is SMNVEV (reference sequence). CDR3 length: 14 amino acids. DNA of the CDR3: TGTGCCAGCAGTTTTCTAGACGGGGGCTATGGCTACACCTTC. Amino acids: CASSFLDGGYGYTF.

Only one count was recorded for this clone. The V gene is TRBV7-2, the J gene TRBJ2-7; TRBD2 might be the D (5 bases). Germline V gene data show CDR1 as SGHTA and CDR2 as FQGNSA. Deletions cut 1 base from V and 4 bases from J, with 14 bases between. CDR3 length: 15 residues. The DNA of the CDR3 is TGTGCCAGCAGCTTAGGGTTTGCCCCGGGATACGAGCAGTACTTC. It is translated as CASSLGFAPGYEQYF.

The chain links TRBV28 to TRBJ2-7; D is ambiguous. Trimming stripped 5 bases from V and 0 bases from J, with 8 bases between. The CDR3 covers 13 residues. The germline V gene encodes CDR1 MDHEN and CDR2 SYDVKM. For the CDR3, the DNA is TGTGCCAGCAGTATCGGTCCCTCCTACGAGCAGTACTTC. Translated, it gives CASSIGPSYEQYF.

V gene TRBV6-1 combines with J gene TRBJ2-7; 10 bases line up with TRBD1. V shed 6 bases and J 5 bases; nucleotides not matched to a gene: 7. The germline gives CDR1 MNHNS, CDR2 SASEGT. The CDR3 is made up of 14 amino acids. CDR3 nucleotide sequence: TGTGCCAGCAGATACGGGACAGGGGCTGACGAGCAGTACTTC. Encoded protein: CASRYGTGADEQYF.

This clone was seen just once. The genes are TRBV9 and TRBJ1-3; 8 nucleotides align to TRBD1. The germline V gene encodes CDR1 SGDLS and CDR2 YYNGEE. CDR3 length: 15 amino acids. The V and J ends lost 5 bases and 2 bases, in that order; junction bases with no gene match: 6. Written as DNA, the CDR3 is TGTGCCAGCAGTTCCCAGGGGGCCGCTGGAAACACCATATATTTT. Protein product: CASSSQGAAGNTIYF.

The gene calls are TRBV4-1 and TRBJ2-7, with 12 bases matching TRBD2. CDR3 length: 17 residues. V lost 0 bases to trimming and J lost 3 bases; unmatched junction nucleotides: 6. The germline V gene has CDR1 MGHRA and CDR2 YSYEKL. In DNA, the CDR3 is TGCGCCAGCAGCCAAGATCCCGGGACTAGCGGGTACTACGAGCAGTACTTC. It specifies CASSQDPGTSGYYEQYF.

DNA for the CDR3: TGTGCCAGCAGTCTACAGTACGAGCAGTACTTC. Its translation: CASSLQYEQYF. This chain connects TRBV28 to TRBJ2-7; D remains ambiguous. CDR1 and CDR2 (germline): MDHEN, SYDVKM. V was cut by 5 bases and J by 4 bases, with 6 bases left in between. This CDR3 has 11 residues. Complete variable domain (other parts from reference TRBV28 and TRBJ2-7): DVKVTQSSRYLVKRTGEKVFLECVQDMDHENMFWYRQDPGLGLRLIYFSYDVKMKEKGDIPEGYSVSREKKERFSLILESASTNQTSMYLCASSLQYEQYFGPGTRLTVT.

CDR3 DNA sequence: TGCGCCAGCAGCGTCCAGGAGGACACTGAAGCTTTCTTT. Protein product: CASSVQEDTEAFF. V usage is TRBV5-1 and J usage is TRBJ1-1; D is undetermined. Germline V gene lookup returns CDR1 SGHRS and CDR2 YFSETQ. This CDR3 has 13 residues. Between the trimmed V and J ends, which lost 4 bases and 3 bases, there was a span of 10 bases.

The chain combines TRBV24-1 with TRBJ2-1, with 7 bases aligning to TRBD1. CDR1 is KGHDR, CDR2 SFDVKD, per germline. This CDR3 spans 13 amino acids. V shed 2 bases, J shed 6 bases, and the junction held 0 bases outside the gene matches. CDR3 in amino acids: CATSDSGGNEQFF. Written as DNA, the CDR3 is TGTGCCACCAGTGATTCAGGGGGCAATGAGCAGTTCTTC.

This chain links TRBV3-1 (or the pseudogene TRBV3-2) with TRBJ2-3; 11 bases are shared with TRBD2. Germline-derived CDR1 and CDR2 are LGHDT and YNNKEL (reference sequence). This CDR3 is 17 amino acids long. V dropped 3 bases and J dropped 4; count of bases not matched to a gene: 9. The CDR3 loop is CASSQVLAGGGADTQYF. Here the CDR3 DNA reads TGTGCCAGCAGCCAGGTTCTAGCGGGAGGAGGCGCAGATACGCAGTATTTT.

This CDR3 is CASSLFLGDNEQFF. Written as DNA, the CDR3 is TGTGCCAGCAGCCTTTTCCTGGGCGACAATGAGCAGTTCTTC. The rearrangement joins TRBV16 to TRBJ2-1; D call uncertain. Germline CDR1 and CDR2: KGHSY and FQNENV. The V end lost 4 bases, the J end lost 5 bases, and 12 bases lay between the germline ends. The CDR3 is 14 amino acids.

The rearrangement joins TRBV3-1 (or the pseudogene TRBV3-2) to TRBJ2-3; TRBD2 matches 7 bases. The germline gives CDR1 LGHDT, CDR2 YNNKEL (reference sequence). J gave up 3 bases and V 2 bases, and 14 bases lay outside the gene matches. The CDR3 contains 18 residues. CDR3 region: CASSQLGASGAGTDTQYF. The CDR3 DNA reads TGTGCCAGCAGCCAATTAGGGGCTAGCGGAGCTGGGACAGATACGCAGTATTTT.

The rearrangement uses TRBV4-1 and TRBJ2-1, with 11 bases lining up with TRBD2. The junction had 11 bases not matched to a gene; V was cut back by 1 base and J by 0 bases. The CDR3 runs 20 residues. Germline V gene data show CDR1 as MGHRA and CDR2 as YSYEKL. CDR3 DNA sequence: TGCGCCAGCAGCCAAGTCCCGGGACTAGCGGTTACTAGCTCCTACAATGAGCAGTTCTTC. Translation: CASSQVPGLAVTSSYNEQFF.

The rearrangement uses TRBV19 and TRBJ1-3; D possibly corresponds to TRBD1 (5 bases). Germline CDR1 reads LNHDA; CDR2 reads SQIVND (reference sequence). Between the trimmed V and J ends, which lost 6 bases and 2 bases, there was a span of 14 bases. CDR3 length: 15 residues. CDR3 in amino acids: CASREVAGAGNTIYF. CDR3 coding DNA: TGTGCCAGTAGGGAGGTCGCGGGGGCTGGAAACACCATATATTTT.

CDR3 in DNA: TGTGCCACCCCTACTAGCGGGAGGGTAAGTACAGATACGCAGTATTTT. Translated, it gives CATPTSGRVSTDTQYF. The chain joins TRBV24-1 to TRBJ2-3, with 13 bases identical to TRBD2. The junction had 8 bases not matched to a gene; V was cut back by 9 bases and J by 3 bases. Germline CDR1 and CDR2: KGHDR and SFDVKD. The CDR3 spans 16 residues.

This chain connects TRBV18 to TRBJ1-4, with a tentative D call TRBD1 (6 bases). The CDR3 has 15 residues. Trimming shortened V by 4 bases and J by 4 bases, and 13 bases separated the two germline ends. CDR1 is KGHSH, CDR2 LQKENI, per germline. The CDR3 protein is CASSLTGNNNEKLFF. The CDR3 DNA reads as TGTGCCAGCTCACTGACAGGAAACAATAATGAAAAACTGTTTTTT.

The chain couples TRBV5-1 to TRBJ2-3; 9 nucleotides agree with TRBD1. The ends lost 1 base at V and 3 bases at J; junction bases unmatched: 3. Germline CDR1 SGHRS, CDR2 YFSETQ. This CDR3 contains 15 residues. CDR3 sequence: CASSLPTGGTDTQYF. CDR3 DNA sequence: TGCGCCAGCAGCTTGCCGACAGGGGGGACAGATACGCAGTATTTT. The entire variable domain, with the rest obtained from reference TRBV5-1 and TRBJ2-3, is as follows: KAGVTQTPRYLIKTRGQQVTLSCSPISGHRSVSWYQQTPGQGLQFLFEYFSETQRNKGNFPGRFSGRQFSNSRSEMNVSTLELGDSALYLCASSLPTGGTDTQYFGPGTRLTVL.

V and J are TRBV7-2 and TRBJ2-3; possible D gene TRBD2, 6 bases. The germline V gene encodes CDR1 SGHTA and CDR2 FQGNSA. V lost 1 base, J lost 6 bases, and 17 bases lay in between. The CDR3 spans 16 residues. This chain's CDR3 is CASSLGRGEIVDTQYF. The CDR3 DNA reads as TGTGCCAGCAGCTTAGGCCGCGGGGAGATCGTGGATACGCAGTATTTT.

This clone was seen just once. The J gene is TRBJ2-2, the V gene TRBV15; 11 bases are shared with TRBD1. The CDR3 totals 18 residues. The V gene's germline CDR1 is LNHNV and CDR2 YYDKDF (reference sequence). With 6 bases clipped from V and 2 bases from J, the junction kept 11 bases outside the gene matches. CDR3 sequence: CATSPGQGAPVNTGELFF. CDR3 DNA sequence: TGTGCCACCAGTCCAGGACAGGGGGCGCCGGTTAACACCGGGGAGCTGTTTTTT. Filled out from reference TRBV15 and TRBJ2-2, the complete variable domain reads DAMVIQNPRYQVTQFGKPVTLSCSQTLNHNVMYWYQQKSSQAPKLLFHYYDKDFNNEADTPDNFQSRRPNTSFCFLDIRSPGLGDTAMYLCATSPGQGAPVNTGELFFGEGSRLTVL.

The rearrangement links TRBV2 to TRBJ1-2; 7 bases are a match to TRBD1. Germline loops: CDR1 SNHLY, CDR2 FYNNEI. The CDR3 sequence is 14 residues long. The trim removed 3 bases at V and 8 bases at J, leaving 9 bases unmatched. The CDR3, as DNA: TGTGCCAGCAGTGACCCCGGGACAGATAGAGGCTACACCTTC. This sequence encodes CASSDPGTDRGYTF.

V usage is TRBV4-2 and J usage is TRBJ2-3; D might be TRBD2 (5 bases). The CDR3 has 15 amino acids. V was cut by 0 bases and J by 6 bases, with 13 bases left in between. The germline V gene encodes CDR1 LGHNA and CDR2 YNFKEQ. DNA of the CDR3: TGTGCCAGCAGCCAAGAATCCGGGATTAGCGATACGCAGTATTTT. Its protein is CASSQESGISDTQYF.

The V and J genes are TRBV25-1 and TRBJ1-2, with TRBD1 matching 10 bases. CDR3 size: 15 residues. Germline loops: CDR1 MGHDK, CDR2 SYGVNS. V lost 6 bases and J lost 4; bases outside the gene matches: 8. The CDR3 bases are TGTGCCAGCAGCCAAGGACAGGGGGATGGCTATGGCTACACCTTC. It specifies CASSQGQGDGYGYTF.

V gene TRBV4-3 combines with J gene TRBJ1-6; D unresolved. The CDR3 has 16 residues. The V end lost 0 bases, the J end lost 5 bases, and 11 bases lay between the germline ends. Germline assignment: CDR1 LGHNA and CDR2 YSLEER. The CDR3 DNA is TGCGCCAGCAGCCAAGATGCGACAATGAATAATTCACCCCTCCACTTT. Its protein product is CASSQDATMNNSPLHF.